The 19 T cell receptor beta chains presented below share a single source sample, sequenced in a study of immune cell composition in non-small cell lung cancer. Data came from immunoSEQ multiplex PCR; TCRdb stores just in-frame clones and leaves some out. Seen here are about 2,700 clones, around 80% observed once, and the top ten hold more than 10%. Sequenced material: lung tumor tissue. The receptor source for this set is a human donor with non-small cell lung cancer.

Only one count was recorded for this clone. The rearrangement uses TRBV30 and TRBJ2-1, with 11 positions matching TRBD1. This CDR3 comprises 15 residues. V gave up 0 bases and J gave up 8 bases; unmatched junction bases: 6. The germline V gene has CDR1 GTSNPN and CDR2 SVGIG (reference sequence). CDR3 nucleotide sequence: TGTGCCTGGAGTGTCCGGGACAGGGGGATCTATGAGCAGTTCTTC. Its translation is CAWSVRDRGIYEQFF.

A note on this clone: The junction and the germline gene differ at one end; a read error may be behind it. The chain combines TRBV25-1 with TRBJ2-7, with D possibly matching TRBD2 (6 bases). The CDR3 covers 15 residues. Germline lookup yields CDR1 MGHDK and CDR2 SYGVNS. Here the CDR3 DNA reads TGTGCCAGCGTTCCGGAGGGACCGACGCTGAGGGAGCAGTGCTTC. Encoded protein: CASVPEGPTLREQCF.

The genes are TRBV13 and TRBJ2-5; 7 bases line up with TRBD1. Looked up from germline, CDR1 is PRHDT and CDR2 is FYEKMQ (reference sequence). With V trimmed by 8 bases and J by 5 bases, 11 bases remained unmatched. The CDR3 has 14 residues. This chain's CDR3 is CASGRQGRGETQYF. The CDR3 DNA reads TGTGCCAGCGGGCGACAGGGACGAGGGGAGACCCAGTACTTC.

Judged by abundance, this clone is large (0.1 to 1%). This chain connects TRBV7-8 to TRBJ1-1; possibly TRBD1 for D (6 bases). The length of the CDR3 is 13 residues. Germline V gene sequence: CDR1 SGHVS, CDR2 FQNEAQ. V lost 4 bases and J lost 5, with 11 bases in between. CDR3 sequence reads: CASSSQGNTEAFF. The CDR3, as DNA: TGTGCCAGCAGCTCCCAGGGGAATACTGAAGCTTTCTTT.

The gene calls are TRBV9 and TRBJ2-1; a weak D match, TRBD2 (5 bases). Per germline, CDR1 SGDLS and CDR2 YYNGEE. The CDR3 runs 13 residues. V was pared by 2 bases and J by 7 bases, with 10 bases between. The DNA of the CDR3 is TGTGCCAGCAGCGTGAGCGGACGAAATGAGCAGTTCTTC. Protein sequence: CASSVSGRNEQFF.

This rearrangement joins TRBV6-5 to TRBJ2-4, with D unclear. This CDR3 is built from 16 residues. V gave up 0 bases and J gave up 1 base, with 10 bases separating them. Germline CDR1 is MNHEY and CDR2 is SVGAGI. CDR3: CASSYSFHLAKNIQYF. CDR3 DNA sequence: TGTGCCAGCAGTTACTCATTCCATTTGGCCAAAAACATTCAGTACTTC.

This CDR3 is CASRSTDTQYF. The CDR3 DNA reads as TGCGCCAGCCGTAGCACAGATACGCAGTATTTT. The V and J genes are TRBV5-1 and TRBJ2-3; D not certain. The CDR3 loop spans 11 amino acids. Germline assignment: CDR1 SGHRS and CDR2 YFSETQ. Trimming removed 7 bases from V and 0 bases from J, with 3 bases in between.

The CDR3 coding sequence is TGTGCCAGCAGTTTATGGTCGGGGATATACTACGAGCAGTACTTC. Translating it yields CASSLWSGIYYEQYF. The chain combines TRBV28 with TRBJ2-7; D possibly corresponds to TRBD2 (5 bases). Germline CDR1 reads MDHEN; CDR2 reads SYDVKM. V lost 0 bases and J lost 3, with 12 bases in between. The CDR3 runs to 15 residues.

The chain employs TRBV5-1 and TRBJ1-1; D might be TRBD1 (6 bases). Trimming shortened V by 3 bases and J by 0 bases, and 15 bases separated the two germline ends. This CDR3 is 16 amino acids long. Per germline, CDR1 SGHRS and CDR2 YFSETQ. Here the CDR3 DNA reads TGCGCCAGCAGCTCCCAACCGGGACAACTGAACACTGAAGCTTTCTTT. Amino acid sequence: CASSSQPGQLNTEAFF.

This rearrangement joins TRBV5-1 to TRBJ2-3; the match to TRBD2 covers 10 bases. Trimming at V came to 0 bases and at J to 6 bases, leaving 7 bases not matched to a gene. CDR1 and CDR2 (germline): SGHRS, YFSETQ. The CDR3 loop spans 16 amino acids. CDR3 in DNA: TGCGCCAGCAGCTTGGGCCCTAGCGGGGGACAGGATACGCAGTATTTT. Translating it yields CASSLGPSGGQDTQYF.

This clone was seen more than once but under ten times. This chain uses TRBV4-2 with TRBJ2-3, with 11 bases aligning to TRBD2. The CDR3 runs 16 residues. Germline V gene sequence: CDR1 LGHNA, CDR2 YNFKEQ. Unmatched junction bases numbered 6, after V lost 0 bases and J lost 7 bases. The CDR3 sequence: CASSQDMTSGVNTQYF. The CDR3 DNA reads TGTGCCAGCAGCCAAGATATGACTAGCGGGGTGAATACGCAGTATTTT.

In this sample, this clone turned up a few times. The rearrangement joins TRBV7-9 to TRBJ2-2, with D tentatively TRBD2 (6 bases). CDR1 is SEHNR and CDR2 is FQNEAQ in the germline V gene (reference sequence). The CDR3 contains 16 residues. V lost 3 bases to trimming and J lost 1 base, with 12 bases between them. The CDR3 DNA sequence: TGTGCCAGCAGCTTGTTCGGGCGGGAGAACACCGGGGAGCTGTTTTTT. The encoded protein is CASSLFGRENTGELFF.

This chain uses TRBV29-1 with TRBJ2-2, with no clear D. The V and J ends lost 6 bases and 6 bases respectively, with 8 bases between them. The CDR3 contains 11 residues. Germline assignment: CDR1 SQVTM and CDR2 ANQGSEA. This chain's CDR3 is CSVLMPGELFF. The CDR3 DNA reads as TGCAGCGTCCTAATGCCCGGGGAGCTGTTTTTT.

This chain joins TRBV7-2 and TRBJ2-2; tentatively, D is TRBD2 (6 bases). Trimming shortened V by 1 base and J by 2 bases, and 11 bases separated the two germline ends. This CDR3 region has 16 residues. Germline lookup yields CDR1 SGHTA and CDR2 FQGNSA. This chain's CDR3 is CASSLVRGTNTGELFF. CDR3 bases: TGTGCCAGCAGCTTAGTTCGGGGGACTAACACCGGGGAGCTGTTTTTT.

The rearrangement uses TRBV6-5 and TRBJ2-1; 7 nucleotides align to TRBD1. The CDR3 has 14 residues. The V and J ends lost 6 bases and 8 bases, in that order; junction bases with no gene match: 10. CDR1 and CDR2 (germline): MNHEY, SVGAGI. The CDR3 DNA sequence: TGTGCCAGCAGGAGACAGGGTTTGTCGGATGAGCAGTTCTTC. Amino acid sequence: CASRRQGLSDEQFF.

The J gene is TRBJ2-7, the V gene TRBV7-9; D gene uncertain. CDR3 size: 11 residues. The V gene's germline CDR1 is SEHNR and CDR2 FQNEAQ (reference sequence). The V end was cut by 4 bases, the J end by 6 bases, with 7 bases between. The CDR3 here is CASSSRFEQYF. DNA for the CDR3: TGTGCCAGCAGCTCCAGATTCGAGCAGTACTTC.

The rearrangement uses TRBV6-6 and TRBJ2-3; the D gene is possibly TRBD1 (5 bases). The CDR3 sequence is 16 residues long. In germline, CDR1 is MNHNY, CDR2 SVGAGI (reference sequence). V lost 2 bases, J lost 0 bases, and 12 bases lay in between. For the CDR3, the DNA is TGTGCCAGCAGTTACCGCGGCAGGGCTAGCACAGATACGCAGTATTTT. This gives the protein CASSYRGRASTDTQYF.

For the CDR3, the DNA is TGTGCCAGCTCACCACAAACAGAGCTAAACACTGAAGCTTTCTTT. It specifies CASSPQTELNTEAFF. The rearrangement links TRBV18 to TRBJ1-1; D gene uncertain. The length of the CDR3 is 15 residues. Germline V lookup: CDR1 KGHSH, CDR2 LQKENI. The V end was cut by 1 base, the J end by 2 bases, with 11 bases between.

V gene TRBV5-4 combines with J gene TRBJ2-1, with TRBD2 matching 8 bases. Germline assignment: CDR1 SGHNT and CDR2 YYREEE (reference sequence). The CDR3 spans 15 residues. V lost 0 bases to trimming and J lost 5 bases; unmatched junction nucleotides: 4. Here the CDR3 DNA reads TGTGCCAGCAGCTTGGGTTTAGCGGGGAACAATGAGCAGTTCTTC. Amino acids: CASSLGLAGNNEQFF.